Listed below are T cell receptor beta chains from one sample, sequenced in a study of T cells in Graves' hyperthyroidism and ophthalmopathy. A single record per CDR3 protein comes from TCRdb applying MiXCR to the multiplex PCR reads. Of about 520,000 distinct CDR3 sequences in the sample, 24% were seen once. Sequencing was done on a sample of blood. The receptors were gathered from a woman in her 30s with Graves' ophthalmopathy. CDR3s include the opening cysteine and the closing phenylalanine or tryptophan. A D gene is named only where the DNA matches it firmly. The listing skips clone size in some rows; elsewhere it reads once, few, many or a size class.

abundance,d_gene,v_gene,j_gene,CDR3nt,CDR3aa
many,.,TRBV20-1,TRBJ1-2,TGCAGTGCTGAGACAGAGAATAACTATGGCTACACCTTC,CSAETENNYGYTF
.,TRBD2,TRBV9,TRBJ2-7,TGTGCCAGCAGCGCCTATATTACCGGGACTAGCGGGAGAGTCGAGCAGTACTTC,CASSAYITGTSGRVEQYF
few,TRBD2,TRBV28,TRBJ2-7,TGTGCCAGCAGAATAGCGGGAGCTCGAGCCTACGAGCAGTACTTC,CASRIAGARAYEQYF
many,TRBD2,TRBV20-1,TRBJ2-7,TGCAGTGCTCCTGGGACTAGCGGGGTTTACGAGCAGTACTTC,CSAPGTSGVYEQYF
many,.,TRBV27,TRBJ1-1,TGTGCCAGCAGTTTGGCCCCTAATGTCCCCAAAGCTTTCTTT,CASSLAPNVPKAFF
many,.,TRBV14,TRBJ2-2,TGTGCCAGCAGCCAAGTGGGGGGTACCGGGGAGCTGTTTTTT,CASSQVGGTGELFF
many,TRBD1,TRBV6-1,TRBJ2-2,TGTGCCAGCAGCCGGACAGGGGGAGCCACCGGGGAGCTGTTTTTT,CASSRTGGATGELFF
.,.,TRBV6-2/TRBV6-3,TRBJ2-7,TGTGCCAGCAGTCTCCAAGGGTGGCAGTCCTACGAGCAGTACTTC,CASSLQGWQSYEQYF
few,TRBD1,TRBV3-1,TRBJ2-7,TGTGCCAGCAGCCCCCCCGGACAGGGGGGATTAGAGCAGTACTTC,CASSPPGQGGLEQYF
.,TRBD1,TRBV20-1,TRBJ1-5,TGCAGTGCTAGAGATTGGAGAGGACAGGAGAATCAGCCCCAGCATTTT,CSARDWRGQENQPQHF
many,TRBD1,TRBV20-1,TRBJ2-7,TGCAGTGCTAGCCGGACAGGGTACGAGCAGTACTTC,CSASRTGYEQYF
.,TRBD1,TRBV12-3/TRBV12-4,TRBJ1-2,TGTGCCAGCAGTCTCCCCGACAAACCGGGACAGGGGGTATATGGCTACACCTTC,CASSLPDKPGQGVYGYTF
.,.,TRBV30,TRBJ2-7,TGTGCCTGGAGTGTTTACTTCGACGGGGAGCAGTACTTC,CAWSVYFDGEQYF
many,.,TRBV6-1,TRBJ1-2,TGTGCCAGCAGTGGAGATAGATCGGGGAACTATGGCTACACCTTC,CASSGDRSGNYGYTF
.,.,TRBV7-2,TRBJ2-5,TGTGCCAGCAGCTTAGGGAATATGCGGGGAGAGACCCAGTACTTC,CASSLGNMRGETQYF
.,TRBD1,TRBV7-2,TRBJ1-5,TGTGCCAGCAGCGACACAGGGGTTCGCAATCAGCCCCAGCATTTT,CASSDTGVRNQPQHF
many,TRBD1,TRBV19,TRBJ2-7,TGTGCCAGTGCCGGACAGGGAGTCTACGAGCAGTACTTC,CASAGQGVYEQYF
.,TRBD1,TRBV11-1,TRBJ1-5,TGTGCCAGCAGCTTAGCGGACAGGGTATATAGCAATCAGCCCCAGCATTTT,CASSLADRVYSNQPQHF
many,TRBD1,TRBV20-1,TRBJ1-1,TGCAGTGCTACCGGGACAGGGAAAATAATCAGGACTGAAGCTTTCTTT,CSATGTGKIIRTEAFF
.,TRBD1,TRBV4-1,TRBJ2-7,TGCGCCAGCAGCCAAGTCCTCACAGGGGCCATCTACGAGCAGTACTTC,CASSQVLTGAIYEQYF
many,.,TRBV30,TRBJ2-5,TGTGCCTGGAGTCTTGGTGGGACGTCGGAAGAGACCCAGTACTTC,CAWSLGGTSEETQYF
.,.,TRBV12-3/TRBV12-4,TRBJ1-2,TGTGCCAGCAGTTTAACGTTGTATGGCTACACCTTC,CASSLTLYGYTF
many,TRBD1,TRBV5-1,TRBJ2-2,TGCGCCAGCAAACAGGGGACGAACACCGGGGAGCTGTTTTTT,CASKQGTNTGELFF
many,.,TRBV20-1,TRBJ2-7,TGCAGTGCCAATCCCGACAACGCCTACGAGCAGTACTTC,CSANPDNAYEQYF
many,.,TRBV5-1,TRBJ1-1,TGCGCCAGCAGCTTGGGGAGCACTAACACTGAAGCTTTCTTT,CASSLGSTNTEAFF
few,TRBD2,TRBV30,TRBJ2-2,TGTGCCTGGAGAGGACTAGCGGTGGGGGAGCTGTTTTTT,CAWRGLAVGELFF
many,.,TRBV4-1,TRBJ1-5,TGCGCCAGCAGCCAAGCCGCACAGCGGCCCCAGCATTTT,CASSQAAQRPQHF
few,.,TRBV6-1,TRBJ2-2,TGTGCCAGCAGGTCCCCCGGGCCCGGCGGAACCGGGGAGCTGTTTTTT,CASRSPGPGGTGELFF
many,.,TRBV4-3,TRBJ1-1,TGCGCCAGCAGCCAACAACCGCGAGAACAGAACACTGAAGCTTTCTTT,CASSQQPREQNTEAFF
.,TRBD1,TRBV14,TRBJ2-7,TGTTCCAGCAGCCACACAGGGGCCGAGCAGTACTTC,CSSSHTGAEQYF
.,.,TRBV6-2/TRBV6-3,TRBJ2-7,TGTGCCAGCAGTTACAACCCCGACTACGAGCAGTACTTC,CASSYNPDYEQYF
few,TRBD1,TRBV6-1,TRBJ2-2,TGTGCCAGCAGCGGGACAGGTAGTGCCGGGGAGCTGTTTTTT,CASSGTGSAGELFF